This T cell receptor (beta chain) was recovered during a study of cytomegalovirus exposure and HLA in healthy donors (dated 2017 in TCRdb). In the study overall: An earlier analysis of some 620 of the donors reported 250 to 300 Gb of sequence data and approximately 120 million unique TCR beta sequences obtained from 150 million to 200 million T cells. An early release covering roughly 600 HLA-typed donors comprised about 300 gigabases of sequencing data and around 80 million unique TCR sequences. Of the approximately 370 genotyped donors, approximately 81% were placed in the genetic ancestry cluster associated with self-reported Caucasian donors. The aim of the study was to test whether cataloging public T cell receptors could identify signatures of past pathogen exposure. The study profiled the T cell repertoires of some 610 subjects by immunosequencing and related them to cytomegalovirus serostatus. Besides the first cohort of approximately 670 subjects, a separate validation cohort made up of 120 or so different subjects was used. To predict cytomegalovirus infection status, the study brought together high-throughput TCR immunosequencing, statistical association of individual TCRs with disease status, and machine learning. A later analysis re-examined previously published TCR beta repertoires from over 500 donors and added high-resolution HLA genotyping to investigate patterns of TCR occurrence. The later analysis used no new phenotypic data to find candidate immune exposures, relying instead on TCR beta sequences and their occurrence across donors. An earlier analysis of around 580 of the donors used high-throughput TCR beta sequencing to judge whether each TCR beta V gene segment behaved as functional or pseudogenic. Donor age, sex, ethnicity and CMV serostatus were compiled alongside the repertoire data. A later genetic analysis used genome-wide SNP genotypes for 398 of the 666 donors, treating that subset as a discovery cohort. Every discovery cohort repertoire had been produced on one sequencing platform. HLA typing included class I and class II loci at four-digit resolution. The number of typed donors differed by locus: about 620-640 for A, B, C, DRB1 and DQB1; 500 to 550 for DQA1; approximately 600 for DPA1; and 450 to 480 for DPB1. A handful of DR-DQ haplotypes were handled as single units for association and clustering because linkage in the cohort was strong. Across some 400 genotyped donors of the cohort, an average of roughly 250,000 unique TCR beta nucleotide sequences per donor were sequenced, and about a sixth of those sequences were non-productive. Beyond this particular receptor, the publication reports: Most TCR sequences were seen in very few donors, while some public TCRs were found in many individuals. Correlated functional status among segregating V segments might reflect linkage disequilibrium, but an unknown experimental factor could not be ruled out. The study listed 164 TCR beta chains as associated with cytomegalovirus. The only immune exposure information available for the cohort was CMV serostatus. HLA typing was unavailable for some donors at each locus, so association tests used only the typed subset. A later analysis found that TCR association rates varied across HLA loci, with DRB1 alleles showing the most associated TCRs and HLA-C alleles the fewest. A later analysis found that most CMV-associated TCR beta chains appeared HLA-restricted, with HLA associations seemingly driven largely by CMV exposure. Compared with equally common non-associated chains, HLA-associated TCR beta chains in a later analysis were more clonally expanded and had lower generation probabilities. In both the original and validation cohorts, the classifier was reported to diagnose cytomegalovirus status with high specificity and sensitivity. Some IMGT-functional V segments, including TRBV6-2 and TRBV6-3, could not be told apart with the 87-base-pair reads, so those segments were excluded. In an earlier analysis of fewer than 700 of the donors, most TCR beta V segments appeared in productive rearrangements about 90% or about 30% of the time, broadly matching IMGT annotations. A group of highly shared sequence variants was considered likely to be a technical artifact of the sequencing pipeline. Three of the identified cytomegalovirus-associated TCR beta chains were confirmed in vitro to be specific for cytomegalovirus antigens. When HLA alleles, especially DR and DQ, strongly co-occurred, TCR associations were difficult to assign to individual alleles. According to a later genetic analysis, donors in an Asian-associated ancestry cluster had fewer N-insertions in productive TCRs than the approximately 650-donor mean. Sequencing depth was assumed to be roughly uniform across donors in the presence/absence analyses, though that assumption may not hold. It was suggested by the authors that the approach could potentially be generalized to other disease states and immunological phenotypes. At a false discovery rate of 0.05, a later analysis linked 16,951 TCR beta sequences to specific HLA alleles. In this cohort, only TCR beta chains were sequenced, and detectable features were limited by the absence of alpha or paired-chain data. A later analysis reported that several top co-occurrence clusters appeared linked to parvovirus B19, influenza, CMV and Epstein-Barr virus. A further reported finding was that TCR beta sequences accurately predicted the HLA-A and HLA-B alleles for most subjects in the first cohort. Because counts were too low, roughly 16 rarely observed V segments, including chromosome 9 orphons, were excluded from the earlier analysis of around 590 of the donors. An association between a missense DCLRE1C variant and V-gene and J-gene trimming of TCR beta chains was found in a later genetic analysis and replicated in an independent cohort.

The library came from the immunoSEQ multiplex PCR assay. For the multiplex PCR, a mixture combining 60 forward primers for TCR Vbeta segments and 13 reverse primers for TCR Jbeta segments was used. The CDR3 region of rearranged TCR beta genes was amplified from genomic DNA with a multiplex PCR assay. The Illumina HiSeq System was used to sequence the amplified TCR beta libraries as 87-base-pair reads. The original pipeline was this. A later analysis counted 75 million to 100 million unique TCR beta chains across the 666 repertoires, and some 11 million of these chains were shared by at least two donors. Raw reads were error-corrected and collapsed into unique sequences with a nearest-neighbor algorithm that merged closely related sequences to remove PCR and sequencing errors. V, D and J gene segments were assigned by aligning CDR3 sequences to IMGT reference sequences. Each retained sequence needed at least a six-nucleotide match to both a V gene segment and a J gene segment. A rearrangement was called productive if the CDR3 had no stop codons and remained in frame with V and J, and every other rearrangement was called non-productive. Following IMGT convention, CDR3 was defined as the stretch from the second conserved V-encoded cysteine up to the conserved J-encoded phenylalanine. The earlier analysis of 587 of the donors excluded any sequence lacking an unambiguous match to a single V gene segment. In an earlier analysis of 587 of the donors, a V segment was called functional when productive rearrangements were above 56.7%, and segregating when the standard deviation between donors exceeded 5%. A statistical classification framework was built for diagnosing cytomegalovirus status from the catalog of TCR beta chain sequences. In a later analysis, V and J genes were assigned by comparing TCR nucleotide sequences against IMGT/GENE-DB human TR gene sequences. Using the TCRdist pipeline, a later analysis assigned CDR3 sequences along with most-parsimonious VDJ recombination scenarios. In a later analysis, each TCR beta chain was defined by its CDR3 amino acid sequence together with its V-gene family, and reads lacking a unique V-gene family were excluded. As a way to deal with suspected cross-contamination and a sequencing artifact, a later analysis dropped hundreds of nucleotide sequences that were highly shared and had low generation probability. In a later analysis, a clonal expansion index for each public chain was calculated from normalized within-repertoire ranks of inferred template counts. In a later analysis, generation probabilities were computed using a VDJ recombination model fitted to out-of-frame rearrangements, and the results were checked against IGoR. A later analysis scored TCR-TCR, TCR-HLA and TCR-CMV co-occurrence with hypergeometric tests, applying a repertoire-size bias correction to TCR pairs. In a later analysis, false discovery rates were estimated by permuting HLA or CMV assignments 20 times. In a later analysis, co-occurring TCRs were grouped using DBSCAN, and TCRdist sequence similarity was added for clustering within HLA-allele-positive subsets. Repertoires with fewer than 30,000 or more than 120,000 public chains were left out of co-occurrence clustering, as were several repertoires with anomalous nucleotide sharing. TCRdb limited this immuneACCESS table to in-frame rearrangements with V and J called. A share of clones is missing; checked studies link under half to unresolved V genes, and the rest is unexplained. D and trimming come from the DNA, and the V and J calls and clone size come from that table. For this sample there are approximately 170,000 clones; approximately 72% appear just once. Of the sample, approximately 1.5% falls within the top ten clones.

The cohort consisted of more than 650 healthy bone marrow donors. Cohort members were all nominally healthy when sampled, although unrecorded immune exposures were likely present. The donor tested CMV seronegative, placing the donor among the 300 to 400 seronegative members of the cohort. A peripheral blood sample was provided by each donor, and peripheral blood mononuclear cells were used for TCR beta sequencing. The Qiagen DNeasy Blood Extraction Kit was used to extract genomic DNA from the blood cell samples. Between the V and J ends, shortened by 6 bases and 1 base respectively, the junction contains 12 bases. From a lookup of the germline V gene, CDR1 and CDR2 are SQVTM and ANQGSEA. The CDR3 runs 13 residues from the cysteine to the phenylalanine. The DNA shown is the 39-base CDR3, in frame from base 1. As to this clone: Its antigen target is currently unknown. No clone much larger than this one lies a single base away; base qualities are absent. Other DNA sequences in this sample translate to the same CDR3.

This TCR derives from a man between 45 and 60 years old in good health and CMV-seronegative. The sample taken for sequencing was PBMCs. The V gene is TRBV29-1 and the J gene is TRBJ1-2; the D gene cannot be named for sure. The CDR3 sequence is CSVEKRCNYGYTF. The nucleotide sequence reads TGCAGCGTCGAAAAGAGGTGTAACTATGGCTACACCTTC.